This T cell receptor (beta chain) derives from a study of OX40 agonist ivuxolimab in advanced cancers. Study-level information: The study treated patients with ivuxolimab, an agonistic anti-OX40 (CD134) antibody. Study results and limitations: Which antigen the expanded peripheral T cells recognized is unknown.

Regarding this clone: No antigen is known for it.

Some clones are missing from TCRdb's copy, which holds only in-frame ones; the method was immunoSEQ multiplex PCR. The table lists about 98,000 clones, 90% to 95% of them singletons. The CDR3 is made up of 14 amino acids. Germline V gives CDR1 SNHLY, CDR2 FYNNEI. Trimming took 5 bases from V and 6 from J; bases not matched to a gene: 7. The rearrangement uses TRBV2 and TRBJ2-1; the match to TRBD1 covers 7 bases. The sequencing here drew on CD4+ or CD8+ T cells sorted from blood, taken in a trial of the OX40 agonist ivuxolimab. The origin of this receptor is an adult with an advanced solid tumor such as melanoma, head and neck, liver or kidney cancer. As DNA, the CDR3 is TGTGCCAGCAGTTACTTAAGGGGGCTCAATGAGCAGTTCTTC. This encodes CASSYLRGLNEQFF.